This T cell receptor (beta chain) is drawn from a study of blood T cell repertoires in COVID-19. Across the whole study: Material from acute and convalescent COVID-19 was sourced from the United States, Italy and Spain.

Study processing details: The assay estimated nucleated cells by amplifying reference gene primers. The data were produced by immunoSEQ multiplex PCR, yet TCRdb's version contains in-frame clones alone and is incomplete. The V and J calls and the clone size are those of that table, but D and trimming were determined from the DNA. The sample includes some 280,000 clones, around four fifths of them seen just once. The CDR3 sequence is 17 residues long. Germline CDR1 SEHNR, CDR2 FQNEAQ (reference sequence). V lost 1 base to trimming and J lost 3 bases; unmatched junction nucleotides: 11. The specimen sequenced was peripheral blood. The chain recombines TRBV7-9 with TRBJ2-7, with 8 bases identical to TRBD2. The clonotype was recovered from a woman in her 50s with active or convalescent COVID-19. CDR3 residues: CASSLVGSGATVYEQYF. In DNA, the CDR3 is TGTGCCAGCAGCTTAGTTGGTAGCGGGGCCACGGTCTACGAGCAGTACTTC.